There are many counts of the clone carrying this TCR beta chain. The data were taken from a study of early T cells in non-severe SARS-CoV-2 infection. Individual cDNA molecules were tagged with unique molecular identifiers, the study reported. TCRdb re-analysed the 5' RACE reads in MiXCR, keeping a single row per CDR3 protein. Counted here are tens of thousands of distinct CDR3 sequences, roughly 5% occurring once; the ten biggest clones make up 4.8%. V gave up 6 bases and J gave up 1 base, with 14 bases separating them. The CDR3 is 15 amino acids. Germline values: CDR1 SGHVS, CDR2 FNYEAQ. This receptor was identified in an adult who was a healthcare worker with PCR-confirmed SARS-CoV-2 infection or an uninfected control (not recorded which). The V and J genes are TRBV7-6 and TRBJ2-3, with unresolved D. The sequenced sample consisted of whole blood. CDR3 sequence: CASSELPQGTDTQYF. DNA of the CDR3: TGTGCCAGCAGTGAACTACCCCAGGGCACAGATACGCAGTATTTT.